These T cell receptor beta chains were read from a single sample in a study of T cells after yellow fever vaccination. From the 5' RACE reads, TCRdb called clonotypes with MiXCR, one entry per CDR3 protein. The sample consists of 250,000 to 300,000 distinct CDR3 sequences, roughly 5% of them appearing once. The sequencing here drew on CD4+ T cells sorted from PBMCs, taken on the day of the yellow fever booster vaccination. The receptor source for this set is a man aged 18-30 years who received the YFV17D yellow fever vaccine. Each CDR3 is given with its conserved first and last residue. The D gene is left open where the match is weak. Clone sizes are given selectively: once, few, many, or a class where the clone is expanded.

>TRBJ2-2|-|many|TRBV6-6
TGTGCCAGCAGTCGCGACCGCGGGAACACCGGGGAGCTGTTTTTT
CASSRDRGNTGELFF
>TRBJ2-7|-|few|TRBV3-1
TGTGCCAGCAGCCAAGAGGGACAACCGCCGTGGAAGCAGTACTTC
CASSQEGQPPWKQYF
>TRBJ1-1|-|-|TRBV18
TGTGCCAGCTCACGTAACAGGGAGGACACTGAAGCTTTCTTT
CASSRNREDTEAFF
>TRBJ1-6|-|many|TRBV6-5
TGTGCCAGCAGAAGCGGGGGGATTCCACCCCTCCACTTT
CASRSGGIPPLHF
>TRBJ1-1|-|few|TRBV5-1
TGCGCCAGCAGCTTGGGAACAGGGCCTGAAGCTTTCTTT
CASSLGTGPEAFF
>TRBJ2-7|TRBD1|few|TRBV2
TGTGCCAGCAGAAATCCTCCACCTCGGGACAGGGGTTCCTACGAGCAGTACTTC
CASRNPPPRDRGSYEQYF
>TRBJ2-1|-|few|TRBV24-1
TGTGCCACCAGTGATCACGGACGGGACTCCTACAATGAGCAGTTCTTC
CATSDHGRDSYNEQFF
>TRBJ2-3|-|few|TRBV20-1
TGCAGTGCTAATTCCCCCCGGGTTGAGGATACGCAGTATTTT
CSANSPRVEDTQYF
>TRBJ1-6|-|-|TRBV12-5
TGTGCTAGTGGTTTCAGCGAGGATTCACCCCTCCACTTT
CASGFSEDSPLHF
>TRBJ1-5|-|few|TRBV6-5
TGTGCCAGCAGTTCTTACGGGGAGAATCAGCCCCAGCATTTT
CASSSYGENQPQHF
>TRBJ1-1|TRBD1|few|TRBV9
TGTGCCAGCAGCGTAGAGGACAGGCCCCACACTGAAGCTTTCTTT
CASSVEDRPHTEAFF
>TRBJ2-7|-|few|TRBV20-1
TGCAGTGCCCTTGAGTCAGGGAGAGGTCACGAGCAGTACTTC
CSALESGRGHEQYF
>TRBJ2-1|-|few|TRBV6-2/TRBV6-3
TGTGCCAGCAGTCCCTCCCGGGGGGCGGGATACAATGAGCAGTTCTTC
CASSPSRGAGYNEQFF
>TRBJ2-5|-|many|TRBV29-1
TGCAGCGTTGCTGGGAACAGGGGGGGAGAGACCCAGTACTTC
CSVAGNRGGETQYF
>TRBJ1-5|TRBD1|few|TRBV20-1
TGCAGTGCTAGCACCGGGACAGGTTATCTTATTCAGCCCCAGCATTTT
CSASTGTGYLIQPQHF